These T cell receptor beta chains were read from a single sample in a study of read filtering for tumor transcriptome and immune sequencing. TCRdb reanalysed the reads using MiXCR and keeps one entry per CDR3 protein. The profile shows 62,000 or so distinct CDR3 sequences, approximately 13% of them singletons. The sample comprised a population of CD138-negative cells sorted from bone marrow. The source is a donor over 35 with multiple myeloma. Both conserved end residues are part of each CDR3. A D gene is named only where the DNA matches it firmly. The size entry is marked missing in some rows and otherwise reads once, few, many or a size class.

D gene: TRBD1
clone size: many
J gene: TRBJ1-1
V gene: TRBV20-1
CDR3 DNA: TGCAGTGCTCCTACAGGGGGTAGGAACACTGAAGCTTTCTTT
CDR3 protein: CSAPTGGRNTEAFF

D gene: TRBD1
clone size: many
J gene: TRBJ2-2
V gene: TRBV2
CDR3 DNA: TGTGCCATCAGACAGGGGAGGACCGGGGAGCTGTTTTTT
CDR3 protein: CAIRQGRTGELFF

D gene: TRBD2
clone size: .
J gene: TRBJ2-1
V gene: TRBV7-4
CDR3 DNA: TGTGCCGGCAGCTGCAAGACTAGCGGGACCCCCAAGGAGCAATTCTTC
CDR3 protein: CAGSCKTSGTPKEQFF

D gene: TRBD2
clone size: .
J gene: TRBJ2-7
V gene: TRBV20-1
CDR3 DNA: TGCAGTGCTAGAGGTTTCGGCGGGAGATCCTACGAGCAGTACTTC
CDR3 protein: CSARGFGGRSYEQYF

D gene: .
clone size: many
J gene: TRBJ2-1
V gene: TRBV7-9
CDR3 DNA: TGTGCCAGCAGCCCTCAGCCTGAGCAGTTCTTC
CDR3 protein: CASSPQPEQFF

D gene: TRBD2
clone size: many
J gene: TRBJ2-6
V gene: TRBV19
CDR3 DNA: TGTGCCAGTAGCATACCTAGGGACTATACAGGCTCTGGGGCCAACGTCCTGACTTTC
CDR3 protein: CASSIPRDYTGSGANVLTF

D gene: TRBD1
clone size: many
J gene: TRBJ1-1
V gene: TRBV30
CDR3 DNA: TGTGCCTGGGTCCTAGACAGGGCCACTGAAGCTTTCTTT
CDR3 protein: CAWVLDRATEAFF

D gene: TRBD1
clone size: many
J gene: TRBJ1-1
V gene: TRBV5-6
CDR3 DNA: TGTGCCAGCAGCGGCGACAGGGGGCCCACTGAAGCTTTCTTT
CDR3 protein: CASSGDRGPTEAFF

D gene: .
clone size: many
J gene: TRBJ1-1
V gene: TRBV6-1
CDR3 DNA: TGTGCCAGCAGCCCTCTCCGAGGGCGTGAAGCTTTCTTT
CDR3 protein: CASSPLRGREAFF

D gene: .
clone size: few
J gene: TRBJ1-2
V gene: TRBV6-5
CDR3 DNA: TGTGCCAGCAGTTACGAAGGGAAGTATGGCTACACCTTC
CDR3 protein: CASSYEGKYGYTF

D gene: TRBD1
clone size: many
J gene: TRBJ1-1
V gene: TRBV5-1
CDR3 DNA: TGCGCCAGCAGCTTAGGGACAGGGCCCTGGGAGGCTTTCTTT
CDR3 protein: CASSLGTGPWEAFF

D gene: TRBD1
clone size: few
J gene: TRBJ2-1
V gene: TRBV12-3/TRBV12-4
CDR3 DNA: TGTGCCAGCAGTGACAGGGTCCATTTCAATGAGCAGTTCTTC
CDR3 protein: CASSDRVHFNEQFF

D gene: TRBD1
clone size: .
J gene: TRBJ1-3
V gene: TRBV6-5
CDR3 DNA: TGTGCCAGCAGTTACTCGACGCGGGACAGAATTCACATGGACTCTGGAAACACCATATATTTT
CDR3 protein: CASSYSTRDRIHMDSGNTIYF

D gene: TRBD1
clone size: many
J gene: TRBJ2-7
V gene: TRBV12-3/TRBV12-4
CDR3 DNA: TGTGCCAGCAGTTTACAGGGGACAGAGAAGCAGTACTTC
CDR3 protein: CASSLQGTEKQYF

D gene: .
clone size: many
J gene: TRBJ2-7
V gene: TRBV6-2/TRBV6-3
CDR3 DNA: TGTGCCAGCAGGGTTACGCCCTACGAGCAGTACTTC
CDR3 protein: CASRVTPYEQYF

D gene: .
clone size: .
J gene: TRBJ2-2
V gene: TRBV5-1
CDR3 DNA: TGCGCCAGCAGCCTTGGAATGGGGAACACCGGGGAGTTGATTTTT
CDR3 protein: CASSLGMGNTGELIF

D gene: .
clone size: .
J gene: TRBJ1-5
V gene: TRBV19
CDR3 DNA: TGTGCCAGTAGTATAGATCGGGGCAGAAGCAATCAGCCCCAGCATTTT
CDR3 protein: CASSIDRGRSNQPQHF

D gene: .
clone size: .
J gene: TRBJ1-5
V gene: TRBV12-3/TRBV12-4
CDR3 DNA: TGTGCCAGCAGTTTAAACAGGGGCAATCAGCCCCAGCATTTT
CDR3 protein: CASSLNRGNQPQHF

D gene: .
clone size: many
J gene: TRBJ1-5
V gene: TRBV30
CDR3 DNA: TGTGCCTGGAGTGTACAAGGGGGTCAGCCCCAGCATTTT
CDR3 protein: CAWSVQGGQPQHF

D gene: .
clone size: .
J gene: TRBJ1-1
V gene: TRBV12-5
CDR3 DNA: TGTGCTAGTGGTCGAACCCCCAGGGCCATGAACACCGAAGCTTTCTTT
CDR3 protein: CASGRTPRAMNTEAFF

D gene: .
clone size: .
J gene: TRBJ2-1
V gene: TRBV27
CDR3 DNA: TGTGCCAGCAGTTTACAGGGGTCCTACAAGGAGCAGTTCTTC
CDR3 protein: CASSLQGSYKEQFF

D gene: .
clone size: many
J gene: TRBJ2-1
V gene: TRBV7-2
CDR3 DNA: TGTGCCAGCAGCCATAGCGAGTATGAGCAGTTCTTC
CDR3 protein: CASSHSEYEQFF

D gene: TRBD2
clone size: many
J gene: TRBJ2-5
V gene: TRBV7-3
CDR3 DNA: TGTGCCAGCAGCGCGGGACTAGCGGGCCAAGAGACCCAGTACTTC
CDR3 protein: CASSAGLAGQETQYF

D gene: .
clone size: many
J gene: TRBJ2-6
V gene: TRBV27
CDR3 DNA: TGTGCCAGCAGTTTAGGGTATAGCTCTGGGGCCAACGTCCTGACTTTC
CDR3 protein: CASSLGYSSGANVLTF

D gene: .
clone size: many
J gene: TRBJ2-2
V gene: TRBV7-3
CDR3 DNA: TGTGCCAGCAGCTTAAACTCAGGGCTGCCCGGGGAGCTGTTTTTT
CDR3 protein: CASSLNSGLPGELFF

D gene: TRBD2
clone size: many
J gene: TRBJ2-1
V gene: TRBV7-9
CDR3 DNA: TGTGCCAGCAGCATGCGGGAGAGGTCCTACAATGAGCAGTTCTTC
CDR3 protein: CASSMRERSYNEQFF

D gene: .
clone size: many
J gene: TRBJ2-7
V gene: TRBV20-1
CDR3 DNA: TGCAGTGCTAGGGAGTTTACTTACGAGCAGTACTTC
CDR3 protein: CSAREFTYEQYF

D gene: .
clone size: many
J gene: TRBJ2-1
V gene: TRBV24-1
CDR3 DNA: TGTGCCACCAGTGAGCCCGCCGGGGGCAATGAGCAGTTCTTC
CDR3 protein: CATSEPAGGNEQFF